This T cell receptor (beta chain) was documented in a study of vaccination and CD4 T cells after COVID-19. The Oncomine TCR Beta short-read assay was applied to DNA of cultured CD4+ T cells. TCRdb re-called the PCR reads through MiXCR, storing one row per CDR3 protein. The sample holds 5,400 or so distinct CDR3 sequences; just under 45% are singletons and the top ten take around 35%. Of note for this clonotype: Antigen unknown.

V lost 4 bases and J 1 base, leaving 8 bases between the germline ends. CDR3 length equals 14 residues. Germline CDR1 and CDR2: MNHEY and SVGAGI. Stated treatment: approximately 10-day PBMC culture with coronavirus spike peptide pools or control peptides (ViraFEST assay). Researchers collected the unexposed donor's CD4+ T cells before the COVID-19 pandemic (2011-2018). ViraFEST stimulated the growth of antigen-specific T cells using peptide pools and subsequently profiled their TCRs by sequencing. Negative selection was the method that isolated CD4+ T cells after around 9 days of culture. The chain joins TRBV6-5 to TRBJ1-5, with D unclear. The sequence derives from a human donor in good health. Sequencing was done on a sample of CD4+ T cells from blood, cultured in vitro. The CDR3: CASSLGQSNQPQHF. As DNA, the CDR3 is TGTGCCAGCAGTTTGGGCCAGAGCAATCAGCCCCAGCATTTT.